These 14 T cell receptor beta chains were all obtained from the same sample, sequenced in a study of cytomegalovirus exposure and HLA in healthy donors. Primers included in the PCR were 60 Vbeta and 13 Jbeta primers. Sequencing used immunoSEQ multiplex PCR; TCRdb keeps in-frame clones, though not all of them. The profile shows about 150,000 clones, roughly four fifths of them singletons. Material: PBMCs. These receptor sequences come from a man aged 18 to 30 in good health and CMV-seronegative.

The chain is built from TRBV15 and TRBJ2-7; D remains ambiguous. V shed 5 bases and J shed 3 bases, with 5 bases lying between them. The CDR3 is made up of 11 amino acids. Germline V lookup: CDR1 LNHNV, CDR2 YYDKDF (reference sequence). CDR3 nucleotides: TGTGCCACCAGCCGCGGCTACGAGCAGTACTTC. As protein: CATSRGYEQYF. Complete variable domain (other parts from reference TRBV15 and TRBJ2-7): DAMVIQNPRYQVTQFGKPVTLSCSQTLNHNVMYWYQQKSSQAPKLLFHYYDKDFNNEADTPDNFQSRRPNTSFCFLDIRSPGLGDTAMYLCATSRGYEQYFGPGTRLTVT.

This clone was seen more than once but under ten times. The V call is TRBV4-1, the J call TRBJ2-2; a possible D gene is TRBD2 (6 bases). CDR3 size: 15 residues. Trimming stripped 6 bases from V and 4 bases from J, with 15 bases between. CDR1 MGHRA and CDR2 YSYEKL come from the germline V gene. The CDR3 loop reads CASRDWVAATGELFF. The DNA of the CDR3 is TGCGCCAGCAGGGACTGGGTAGCGGCCACCGGGGAGCTGTTTTTT.

The CDR3 here is CASRGDSLTAFF. The CDR3 nucleotides are TGTGCCAGCAGGGGGGACAGCCTTACAGCTTTCTTT. The chain employs TRBV2 and TRBJ1-1; 7 nucleotides align to TRBD1. Germline V gene sequence: CDR1 SNHLY, CDR2 FYNNEI. The CDR3 runs 12 residues. V dropped 6 bases and J dropped 10; count of bases not matched to a gene: 8. Full variable domain (missing parts from reference TRBV2 and TRBJ1-1): EPEVTQTPSHQVTQMGQEVILRCVPISNHLYFYWYRQILGQKVEFLVSFYNNEISEKSEIFDDQFSVERPDGSNFTLKIRSTKLEDSAMYFCASRGDSLTAFFGQGTRLTVV.

The gene calls are TRBV13 and TRBJ2-6; D gene unclear. From germline, CDR1 is PRHDT and CDR2 FYEKMQ (reference sequence). V was shortened by 2 bases and J by 3 bases, with 5 bases between the two germline ends. CDR3 length: 14 amino acids. CDR3 coding DNA: TGTGCCAGCAGCTTATACTATGGGGCCAACGTCCTGACTTTC. The encoded protein is CASSLYYGANVLTF.

The chain links TRBV6-6 to TRBJ1-1; D not certain. Deletions cut 4 bases from V and 1 base from J, with 7 bases between. CDR1 and CDR2 from the germline V gene are MNHNY and SVGAGI (reference sequence). The CDR3 length is 13 residues. In DNA form, the CDR3 reads TGTGCCAGCAGTTCACAGAGGAACACTGAAGCTTTCTTT. Protein sequence: CASSSQRNTEAFF.

The chain combines TRBV5-1 with TRBJ2-5; 8 bases map to TRBD2. Germline assignment: CDR1 SGHRS and CDR2 YFSETQ. The V and J ends lost 5 bases and 3 bases, in that order; junction bases with no gene match: 9. This CDR3 comprises 15 residues. Written as DNA, the CDR3 is TGCGCCAGCAGGCACGGGGGGGGGAGGAAAGAGACCCAGTACTTC. Protein sequence: CASRHGGGRKETQYF.

This clone was picked up a small number of times. The chain carries TRBV5-1 and TRBJ2-3, with 8 bases identical to TRBD2. This CDR3 has 15 residues. Germline lookup yields CDR1 SGHRS and CDR2 YFSETQ. The trim removed 1 base at V and 1 base at J, leaving 2 bases unmatched. The CDR3 region is CASSLRRGGTDTQYF. The CDR3 DNA reads as TGCGCCAGCAGCTTGAGGCGGGGGGGCACAGATACGCAGTATTTT.

The rearrangement joins TRBV7-9 to TRBJ1-3; possible D gene TRBD1, 6 bases. CDR3 length equals 17 residues. Trimming stripped 3 bases from V and 2 bases from J, with 17 bases between. In germline, CDR1 is SEHNR, CDR2 FQNEAQ (reference sequence). DNA for the CDR3: TGTGCCAGCAGCTTTGGTGGGAGCAGGGGCCCTGGAAACACCATATATTTT. The encoded protein is CASSFGGSRGPGNTIYF.

This clone occurred a few times. J is TRBJ1-3 and V is TRBV18; D might be TRBD1 (5 bases). Germline V gene lookup returns CDR1 KGHSH and CDR2 LQKENI. V was trimmed by 0 bases and J by 0 bases, leaving 18 bases between them. The CDR3 has 19 residues. CDR3 coding DNA: TGTGCCAGCTCACCACCTAACTCAGTGCCCGACAGCTCTGGAAACACCATATATTTT. Protein sequence: CASSPPNSVPDSSGNTIYF.

J is TRBJ1-6 and V is TRBV5-1; a possible D gene is TRBD1 (5 bases). The V end was cut by 4 bases, the J end by 8 bases, with 16 bases between. There are 15 residues in the CDR3. The germline gives CDR1 SGHRS, CDR2 YFSETQ. In DNA form, the CDR3 reads TGCGCCAGCAGCCGGGGGGAGGGGACGTATTCACCCCTCCACTTT. Translation gives CASSRGEGTYSPLHF.

V usage is TRBV7-6 and J usage is TRBJ2-5; tentative D call: TRBD2 (6 bases). Germline CDR1 SGHVS, CDR2 FNYEAQ. The V and J ends lost 3 bases and 4 bases respectively, with 12 bases between them. The CDR3 consists of 14 residues. The chain's CDR3 is CASSLGGVGETQYF. The CDR3, as DNA: TGTGCCAGCAGCTTGGGCGGGGTGGGAGAGACCCAGTACTTC.

This rearrangement joins TRBV7-9 to TRBJ2-7; 12 bases map to TRBD2. The CDR3 spans 15 residues. Looked up from germline, CDR1 is SEHNR and CDR2 is FQNEAQ (reference sequence). The V and J ends lost 5 bases and 4 bases, in that order; junction bases with no gene match: 6. CDR3: CASSAASGRAYEQYF. In nucleotides, the CDR3 is TGTGCCAGCAGCGCGGCTAGCGGGAGGGCTTACGAGCAGTACTTC.

The chain joins TRBV6-6 to TRBJ1-1; D ambiguous. CDR3 length equals 12 residues. V shed 7 bases and J shed 0 bases, with 6 bases lying between them. Germline CDR1 reads MNHNY; CDR2 reads SVGAGI (reference sequence). CDR3 DNA: TGTGCCAGCACCCCGTTGAACACTGAAGCTTTCTTT. Its translation is CASTPLNTEAFF.

The chain uses TRBV9 and TRBJ1-2; no clear D gene. The germline V and J ends were trimmed by 5 bases and 4 bases, with 24 bases remaining between them. CDR3 size: 17 residues. Germline lookup yields CDR1 SGDLS and CDR2 YYNGEE. The CDR3 sequence is CASRSEAQPPPLYGYTF. The DNA of the CDR3 is TGTGCCAGCAGGTCAGAGGCCCAACCGCCCCCTCTCTATGGCTACACCTTC.